The clone carrying this T cell receptor (beta chain) was observed many times. Its target is unknown. Per germline, CDR1 SGHVS and CDR2 FQNEAQ. This CDR3 spans 16 amino acids. J was trimmed by 5 bases and V by 0 bases; bases with no gene match: 5. This entry is derived from a study of T cells in Graves' hyperthyroidism and ophthalmopathy. Study-level points and caveats: Separation of ophthalmopathy from stable hyperthyroidism was achieved by a 13 V-J model. In blood, most of the thyroid clonotypes expanded above 0.001 were also present.

Active moderate-to-severe ophthalmopathy, Clinical Activity Score at least 3, NOSPECS at least 4, under 3 months' duration. RNA transcripts served as the template for amplifying TCR beta CDR3 regions. Carried out on the TCR CDR3, a first-round RT-PCR used the HTBI primer set. A single record per CDR3 protein comes from TCRdb applying MiXCR to the multiplex PCR reads. The data contain about 300,000 distinct CDR3 sequences, roughly 19% of them singletons. The receptor was isolated from a middle-aged man with Graves' ophthalmopathy. The rearrangement links TRBV7-8 to TRBJ2-5; 11 bases align to TRBD2. Sequences were obtained from blood. The CDR3 sequence is CASSLAWASGRETQYF. The CDR3 nucleotides are TGTGCCAGCAGCTTAGCGTGGGCTAGCGGGAGGGAGACCCAGTACTTC.